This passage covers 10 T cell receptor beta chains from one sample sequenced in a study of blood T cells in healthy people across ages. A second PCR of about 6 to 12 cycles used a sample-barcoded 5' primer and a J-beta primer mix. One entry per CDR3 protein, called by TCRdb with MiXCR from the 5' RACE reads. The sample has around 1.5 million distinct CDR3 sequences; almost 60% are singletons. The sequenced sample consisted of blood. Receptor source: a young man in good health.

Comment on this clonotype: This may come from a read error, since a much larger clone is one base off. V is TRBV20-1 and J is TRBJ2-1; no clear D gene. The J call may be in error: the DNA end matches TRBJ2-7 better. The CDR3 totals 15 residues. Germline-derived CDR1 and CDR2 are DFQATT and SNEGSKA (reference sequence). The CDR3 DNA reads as TGCAGTGCTAGAGATCCGGGTAGCTCCTACAATGAGCAGTACTTC. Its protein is CSARDPGSSYNEQYF.

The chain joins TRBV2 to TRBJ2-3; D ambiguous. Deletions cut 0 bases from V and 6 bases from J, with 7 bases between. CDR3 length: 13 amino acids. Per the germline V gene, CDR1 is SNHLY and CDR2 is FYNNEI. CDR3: CASSEALRDTQYF. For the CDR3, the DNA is TGTGCCAGCAGTGAAGCGCTTAGGGATACGCAGTATTTT.

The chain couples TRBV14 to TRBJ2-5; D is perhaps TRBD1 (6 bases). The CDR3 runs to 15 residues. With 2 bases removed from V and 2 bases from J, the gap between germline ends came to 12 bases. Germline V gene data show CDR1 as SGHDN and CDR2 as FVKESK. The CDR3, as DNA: TGTGCCAGCAGCCAACTCTACAGGGCTCAAGAGACCCAGTACTTC. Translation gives CASSQLYRAQETQYF.

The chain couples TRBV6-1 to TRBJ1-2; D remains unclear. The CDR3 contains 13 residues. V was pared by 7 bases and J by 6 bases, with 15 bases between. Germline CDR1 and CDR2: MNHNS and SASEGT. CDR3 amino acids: CASKMVNRDGYTF. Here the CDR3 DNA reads TGTGCCAGCAAGATGGTGAACAGAGATGGCTACACCTTC.

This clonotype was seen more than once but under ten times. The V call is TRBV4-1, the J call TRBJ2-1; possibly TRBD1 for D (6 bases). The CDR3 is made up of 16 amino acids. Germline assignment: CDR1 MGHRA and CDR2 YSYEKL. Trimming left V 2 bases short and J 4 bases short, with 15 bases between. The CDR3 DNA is TGCGCCAGCAGCCAACAACAGGGCTCCGTATACAATGAGCAGTTCTTC. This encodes CASSQQQGSVYNEQFF.

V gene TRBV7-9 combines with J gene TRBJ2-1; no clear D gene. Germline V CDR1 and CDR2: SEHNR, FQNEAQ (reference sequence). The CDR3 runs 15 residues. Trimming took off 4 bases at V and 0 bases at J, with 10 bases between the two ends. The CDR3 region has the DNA TGTGCCAGCAGCTCCTATGGCGGCTCCTACAATGAGCAGTTCTTC. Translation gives CASSSYGGSYNEQFF.

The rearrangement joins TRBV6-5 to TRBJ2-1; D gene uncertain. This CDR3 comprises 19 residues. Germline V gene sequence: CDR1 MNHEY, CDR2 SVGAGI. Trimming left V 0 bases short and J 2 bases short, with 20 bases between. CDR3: CASSYSVSAPSDAYNEQFF. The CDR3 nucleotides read TGTGCCAGCAGTTACTCTGTCAGTGCCCCTAGTGACGCCTACAATGAGCAGTTCTTC.

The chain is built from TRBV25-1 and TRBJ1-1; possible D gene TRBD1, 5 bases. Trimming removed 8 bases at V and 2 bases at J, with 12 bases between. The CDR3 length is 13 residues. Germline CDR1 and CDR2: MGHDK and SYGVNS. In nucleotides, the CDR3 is TGTGCCAGCCCGGGACGGGTAAACACTGAAGCTTTCTTT. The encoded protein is CASPGRVNTEAFF.

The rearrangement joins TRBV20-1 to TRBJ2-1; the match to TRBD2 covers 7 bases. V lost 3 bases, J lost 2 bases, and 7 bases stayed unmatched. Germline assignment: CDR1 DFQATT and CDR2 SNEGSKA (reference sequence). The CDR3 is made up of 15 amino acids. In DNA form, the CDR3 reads TGCAGTGCTAGTGAGGGTGGACTAGCCTACAATGAGCAGTTCTTC. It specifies CSASEGGLAYNEQFF.

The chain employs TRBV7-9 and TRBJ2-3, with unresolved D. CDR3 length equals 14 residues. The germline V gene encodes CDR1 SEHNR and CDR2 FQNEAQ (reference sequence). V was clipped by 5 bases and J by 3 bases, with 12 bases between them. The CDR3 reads CASSLSTRTDTQYF. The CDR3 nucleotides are TGTGCCAGCAGCCTATCCACCCGTACAGATACGCAGTATTTT.